The TCR beta chain described here comes from a study of PD-L1 blockade in urothelial cancer. Study-wide context: Each patient had 0 to 3 earlier chemotherapy regimens.

Synthetic TCR analog templates were added to each PCR reaction. Using immunoSEQ multiplex PCR, the repertoire was profiled, and TCRdb retains in-frame clones only, with some absent. The sample shows around 40,000 clones, more than 85% of them seen only once. Time point of the sample: pretreatment peripheral blood. The germline V gene has CDR1 SEHNR and CDR2 FQNEAQ (reference sequence). V lost 3 bases, J lost 0 bases, and 11 bases lay in between. The CDR3 covers 15 residues. The clonotype was recovered from a woman aged 60-75 years with urothelial cancer. Material: PBMCs, obtained around atezolizumab (anti-PD-L1) treatment. The rearrangement joins TRBV7-9 to TRBJ1-2, with unresolved D. The CDR3: CASSFSGVSNYGYTF. The CDR3, as DNA: TGTGCCAGCAGCTTTTCGGGAGTCTCTAACTATGGCTACACCTTC. Together with reference TRBV7-9 and TRBJ1-2, the CDR3 gives the full variable domain: DTGVSQNPRHKITKRGQNVTFRCDPISEHNRLYWYRQTLGQGPEFLTYFQNEAQLEKSRLLSDRFSAERPKGSFSTLEIQRTEQGDSAMYLCASSFSGVSNYGYTFGSGTRLTVV.